The clone carrying this T cell receptor beta chain was seen a handful of times. Its antigen is undetermined. The data originate from a study of identical twins. General study results and limits: Because invariant MAIT and iNKT cells could be present, zero-insertion analyses could be partly confounded.

The V gene's germline CDR1 is LGHDT and CDR2 YNNKEL (reference sequence). The CDR3 spans 15 residues. V gave up 2 bases and J gave up 6 bases, with 11 bases separating them. TCRdb independently ran MiXCR on the 5' RACE reads; one entry per CDR3 protein. The sample holds 250,000 to 350,000 distinct CDR3 sequences, approximately 8% seen once. This sample was also put to use in a study of yellow fever vaccine responses in identical twins.

Sample: memory (CD45RO+) T cells sorted from blood. The V call is TRBV3-1, the J call TRBJ2-6, with TRBD2 as a possible D gene (5 bases). The TCR comes from a woman aged 18-30 years in good health. The CDR3 reads CASSQRTLLANVLTF. DNA of the CDR3: TGTGCCAGCAGCCAAAGGACTCTGCTGGCCAACGTCCTGACTTTC.